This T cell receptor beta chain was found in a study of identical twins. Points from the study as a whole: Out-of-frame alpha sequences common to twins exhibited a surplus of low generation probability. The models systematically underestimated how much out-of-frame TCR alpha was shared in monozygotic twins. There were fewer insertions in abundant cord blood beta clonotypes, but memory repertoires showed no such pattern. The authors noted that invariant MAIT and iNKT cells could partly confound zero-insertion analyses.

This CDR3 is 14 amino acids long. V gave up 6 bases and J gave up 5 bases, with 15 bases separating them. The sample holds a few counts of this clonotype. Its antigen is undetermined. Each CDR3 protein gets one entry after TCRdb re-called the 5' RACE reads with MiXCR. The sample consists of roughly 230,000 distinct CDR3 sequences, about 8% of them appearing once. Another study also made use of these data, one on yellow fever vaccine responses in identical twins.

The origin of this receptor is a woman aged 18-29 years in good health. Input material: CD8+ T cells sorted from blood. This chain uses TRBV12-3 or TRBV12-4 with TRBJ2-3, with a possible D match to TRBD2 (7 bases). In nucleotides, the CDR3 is TGTGCCAGCAGACCCTGGGGGGGCGGAGATACGCAGTATTTT. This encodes CASRPWGGGDTQYF.